This T cell receptor (beta chain) is drawn from a study of blood T cells in healthy people across ages. With a J-beta primer mix and a sample-barcoded 5' primer, a second PCR ran roughly 6 to 12 cycles. Every molecule of cDNA carried a tag from a template-switch adaptor with 12 random nucleotides. TCRdb processed the 5' RACE reads anew with MiXCR; each CDR3 protein has one entry. The table has about 1.1 million distinct CDR3 sequences, around two fifths seen once; the top ten hold over 10%. The CDR3 is made up of 15 amino acids. V shed 10 bases and J 4 bases; nucleotides not matched to a gene: 9. The sample was blood. The sequence was collected from a man between 18 and 35 years old in good health. This chain connects TRBV12-3 or TRBV12-4 to TRBJ2-2, with 10 bases lining up with TRBD2. This CDR3 is CAISRTSGVTGELFF. In DNA, the CDR3 is TGTGCCATCAGCCGGACTAGCGGTGTCACCGGGGAGCTGTTTTTT.